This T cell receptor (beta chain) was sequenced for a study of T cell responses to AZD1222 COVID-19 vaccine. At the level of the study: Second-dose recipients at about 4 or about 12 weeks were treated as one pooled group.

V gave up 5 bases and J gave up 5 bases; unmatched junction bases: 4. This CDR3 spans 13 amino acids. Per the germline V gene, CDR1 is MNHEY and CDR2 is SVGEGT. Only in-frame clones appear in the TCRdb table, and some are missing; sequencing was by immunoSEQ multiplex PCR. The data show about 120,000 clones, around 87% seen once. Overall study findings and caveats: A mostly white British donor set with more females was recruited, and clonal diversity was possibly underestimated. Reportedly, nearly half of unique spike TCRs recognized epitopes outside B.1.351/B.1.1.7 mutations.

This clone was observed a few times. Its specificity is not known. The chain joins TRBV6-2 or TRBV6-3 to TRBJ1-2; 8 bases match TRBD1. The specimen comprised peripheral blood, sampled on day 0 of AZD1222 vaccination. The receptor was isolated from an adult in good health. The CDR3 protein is CASSGQGRYGYTF. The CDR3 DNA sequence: TGTGCCAGCAGTGGACAGGGCCGGTATGGCTACACCTTC.